This T cell receptor beta chain derives from a study of T cell responses to AZD1222 COVID-19 vaccine. Study-wide background: Whether given at about 4 or about 12 weeks, second doses were pooled.

This CDR3 is built from 18 residues. CDR1 and CDR2 from the germline V gene are SQVTM and ANQGSEA. The V and J ends lost 4 bases and 2 bases respectively, with 21 bases between them. Produced via immunoSEQ multiplex PCR; TCRdb's table is partial and in-frame only. The sample holds around 150,000 clones, 80% to 95% seen once. The chain has TRBV29-1 and TRBJ2-6; D is possibly TRBD1 (5 bases). The clonotype comes from an adult in good health. Sequenced here: peripheral blood, sampled on day 0 of AZD1222 vaccination. The CDR3 region has the DNA TGCAGCGTTGCAGGGCAGGGCTCCCATTCCCCTGGGGCCAACGTCCTGACTTTC. It encodes CSVAGQGSHSPGANVLTF.